This is a list of T cell receptor beta chains from one sample in a study of blood T cell repertoires in COVID-19. Assay used: immunoSEQ multiplex PCR; TCRdb lists only in-frame clones, some missing. The table has over 150,000 clones, around 90% seen once. Sequenced: peripheral blood. The receptors stem from a woman aged 55-69 years who had recovered from COVID-19. The CDR3 runs from the conserved cysteine through the conserved F or W. A D gene is named only where the DNA matches it firmly. Some rows have no size entry. The others give once, few or many, or a class for an expanded clone.

DNA	CDR3	D	size	V	J
TGTGCCAGCAGTGATAATGGGGCCCACAATGAGCAGTTCTTC	CASSDNGAHNEQFF	-	-	TRBV6-4	TRBJ2-1
TGTGCCAGCAGCGCGCGGGGGGGTGGTTACAATGAGCAGTTCTTC	CASSARGGGYNEQFF	TRBD2	-	TRBV9	TRBJ2-1
TGTGCCAGCGGGGGACTAGCAGGAGATACGCAGTATTTT	CASGGLAGDTQYF	TRBD2	few	TRBV12-3/TRBV12-4	TRBJ2-3
TGTGCCAGCAGTGGGGGTAGCGGGGGGCTCCAAGAGACCCAGTACTTC	CASSGGSGGLQETQYF	TRBD2	-	TRBV6-6	TRBJ2-5
TGCGCCAGCAGCTTGTACGGAGCGAACACCGGGGAGCTGTTTTTT	CASSLYGANTGELFF	-	-	TRBV5-1	TRBJ2-2
TGTGCCAGCAGTAAAATGAGCTCTGGGGCCAACGTCCTGACTTTC	CASSKMSSGANVLTF	-	-	TRBV27	TRBJ2-6
TGTGCCAGCAGTGTGGGCCAGGGAGGATCACCCCTCCACTTT	CASSVGQGGSPLHF	-	-	TRBV6-4	TRBJ1-6
TGTGCCAGCACCGGAGAACAGGGTCTGGATCAGCCCCAGCATTTT	CASTGEQGLDQPQHF	-	-	TRBV6-5	TRBJ1-5
TGTGCCAGCAGTCAGTTCGGGACAGGGGGCTATGAGCAGTTCTTC	CASSQFGTGGYEQFF	TRBD1	-	TRBV28	TRBJ2-1
TGTGCCAGTAGTATTGGCGGGGGGGCCACGGAGACCCAGTACTTC	CASSIGGGATETQYF	TRBD2	-	TRBV19	TRBJ2-5
TGTGCCAGCAGTACTCGGGAGCGAACAAGCTCTGGAAACACCATATATTTT	CASSTRERTSSGNTIYF	-	-	TRBV28	TRBJ1-3
TGTGCCAACAGTCTGGCGGGGGGGACCCAGTACTTC	CANSLAGGTQYF	TRBD2	-	TRBV6-5	TRBJ2-5
TGTGCCAGCAGTTTACGCAGAGGGGAGACCCAGTACTTC	CASSLRRGETQYF	-	once	TRBV12-3/TRBV12-4	TRBJ2-5
TGCAGTGCTAGTGTCGGAGATCAGCCCCAGCATTTT	CSASVGDQPQHF	-	-	TRBV20-1	TRBJ1-5
TGTGCCAGCAGCTTCGGTGGCGTGGGGTCCGGGGACATTCAGTACTTC	CASSFGGVGSGDIQYF	-	-	TRBV13	TRBJ2-4
TGCGCCAGCAGCCAGGACAGGGTCGCAACTAATGAAAAACTGTTTTTT	CASSQDRVATNEKLFF	TRBD1	-	TRBV5-1	TRBJ1-4
TGCGCCAGCAGCCAAGTTCTGGGCGGCTACACCTTC	CASSQVLGGYTF	-	-	TRBV4-1	TRBJ1-2
TGTGCCAGTACCCGACAGTCTGGAAACACCATATATTTT	CASTRQSGNTIYF	-	-	TRBV19	TRBJ1-3
TGCGCCAGCAGCCAAGCTAACGGGTATGGCTACACCTTC	CASSQANGYGYTF	-	-	TRBV4-1	TRBJ1-2
TGTGCCAGCAGCCACAGCCAGACAGACCATAGCAATCAGCCCCAGCATTTT	CASSHSQTDHSNQPQHF	-	-	TRBV3-1/TRBV3-2	TRBJ1-5
TGTGCCAGCAGCCTTCACAACCCCACAGATACGCAGTATTTT	CASSLHNPTDTQYF	-	-	TRBV11-2	TRBJ2-3
TGTGCCAGCAGACCATCCGGGACTAGCGGGGGGGCGGAGACCCAGTACTTC	CASRPSGTSGGAETQYF	TRBD2	-	TRBV3-1/TRBV3-2	TRBJ2-5
TGTGCCAGCAGTCGCACCGACTCGAACACTGAAGCTTTCTTT	CASSRTDSNTEAFF	-	-	TRBV28	TRBJ1-1
TGTGCCAGCAGCGTAGGTCAGAGCGGGGGGGCCCCCAATGAGCAGTTCTTC	CASSVGQSGGAPNEQFF	TRBD2	-	TRBV9	TRBJ2-1
TGTGCCAGCAGCATCGGGACAGCGGCGAACACCGGGGAGCTGTTTTTT	CASSIGTAANTGELFF	TRBD1	once	TRBV11-3	TRBJ2-2
TGTGCCAGCAGAACCGGCCCCAATACCCCGGGCAATGAGCAGTTCTTC	CASRTGPNTPGNEQFF	-	-	TRBV13	TRBJ2-1
TGCAGCGTTGAGACAGCGGGAAACTATGGCTACACCTTC	CSVETAGNYGYTF	-	-	TRBV29-1	TRBJ1-2
TGTGCCAGCAGCTTACGGCGGGGGGAAGAGACCCAGTACTTC	CASSLRRGEETQYF	TRBD2	-	TRBV7-2	TRBJ2-5
TGCAGCGTTGAATCCGCGGGGGGCCACAATGAGCAGTTCTTC	CSVESAGGHNEQFF	TRBD2	-	TRBV29-1	TRBJ2-1
TGTGCCAGCAGCGTATCGGGGGGGCAAGATACGCAGTATTTT	CASSVSGGQDTQYF	TRBD2	-	TRBV9	TRBJ2-3
TGTGCCAGCAGCCAGGAGGGAGGTGGTGAGCAGTACTTC	CASSQEGGGEQYF	-	-	TRBV12-3/TRBV12-4	TRBJ2-7
TGTGCCAGCTCATCTCTAGCGGGGGGGCCGTCAGATACGCAGTATTTT	CASSSLAGGPSDTQYF	TRBD2	-	TRBV18	TRBJ2-3
TGTGCCAGCAGAACAGGGCTTGAAAGCAATCAGCCCCAGCATTTT	CASRTGLESNQPQHF	-	-	TRBV2	TRBJ1-5
TGTGCCAGCAGCCCCAGCATTAGGCGGGGGGATTCCTACAATGAGCAGTTCTTC	CASSPSIRRGDSYNEQFF	TRBD2	few	TRBV11-3	TRBJ2-1
TGTGCCGAAGCCGCCTTCGGGAGGACTGAAGCTTTCTTT	CAEAAFGRTEAFF	-	-	TRBV21-1	TRBJ1-1
TGTGCCAGCAACCCCTTGGGTCCGGGGGGGTCCACAGATACGCAGTATTTT	CASNPLGPGGSTDTQYF	TRBD2	-	TRBV28	TRBJ2-3
TGTGCCAGCAGCCCAAGGACAACCTACGAGCAGTACTTC	CASSPRTTYEQYF	-	-	TRBV7-9	TRBJ2-7
TGTGCCAGTACCCCCGGCGGATCTTCACCCCTCCACTTT	CASTPGGSSPLHF	-	-	TRBV19	TRBJ1-6
TGCAGCGTTGCCGAGGGACAGGGGGCCTACGAGCAGTACTTC	CSVAEGQGAYEQYF	TRBD1	-	TRBV29-1	TRBJ2-7
TGTGCCAGCCTCGAAAGCCTCAGCGGCACTGAAGCTTTCTTT	CASLESLSGTEAFF	-	-	TRBV28	TRBJ1-1
TGTGCCAGCAGTTTCGGTGGGACAGGGCAGGACTACACCTTC	CASSFGGTGQDYTF	TRBD1	-	TRBV28	TRBJ1-2
TGTGCCAGCTCTCCCCCAGGGACAGGGAATAGGCAGCCCCAGCATTTT	CASSPPGTGNRQPQHF	TRBD1	-	TRBV18	TRBJ1-5
TGTGCCAGCAGCCAGCGGGAGATCGAAGAAAAACTGTTTTTT	CASSQREIEEKLFF	-	-	TRBV7-9	TRBJ1-4
TGTGCCGTGGGGAGCTTAACTAGCACAGATACGCAGTATTTT	CAVGSLTSTDTQYF	-	-	TRBV2	TRBJ2-3
TGCGCCAGCAGCCTTCGGGGGGCAGTTGAAGCTTTCTTT	CASSLRGAVEAFF	-	-	TRBV4-3	TRBJ1-1
TGCGCCAGCAGCACGGGACAGCAGAACTATGGCTACACCTTC	CASSTGQQNYGYTF	TRBD1	-	TRBV5-1	TRBJ1-2
TGTGCCAGCGTGGCGGGGGCTTGGGATGAGCAGTTCTTC	CASVAGAWDEQFF	-	-	TRBV6-5	TRBJ2-1
TGTGCCAGCAGCGATAATAACAACCCCCATCAGCCCCAGCATTTT	CASSDNNNPHQPQHF	-	few	TRBV3-1/TRBV3-2	TRBJ1-5
TGTGCCAGCAGCGTAAGCGGGGGGGTTACCTACGAGCAGTACTTC	CASSVSGGVTYEQYF	TRBD2	once	TRBV9	TRBJ2-7
TGTGCCAGCTCACTTAACAGGGCCGGTACCTACGAGCAGTACTTC	CASSLNRAGTYEQYF	-	-	TRBV18	TRBJ2-7
TGTGCCAGCAGCTTAGAGGGGGCGAGCACTGAAGCTTTCTTT	CASSLEGASTEAFF	TRBD1	few	TRBV7-6	TRBJ1-1
TGTGCCAGTAGTATAGGGACAGGGCTCCCGAATGAAAAACTGTTTTTT	CASSIGTGLPNEKLFF	TRBD1	-	TRBV19	TRBJ1-4
TGCGCCAGCAGCTTGGGAAGTCGGTCTGAAGCTTTCTTT	CASSLGSRSEAFF	-	-	TRBV5-1	TRBJ1-1
TGTGCCAGCAGCCCGGGCGGGGCCTTTAGCAATCAGCCCCAGCATTTT	CASSPGGAFSNQPQHF	-	once	TRBV5-6	TRBJ1-5
TGCGCCAGCAGTCAAGGGGGTGAACAGGGGCGATCCTACGAGCAGTACTTC	CASSQGGEQGRSYEQYF	TRBD1	-	TRBV23-1	TRBJ2-7
TGTGCCAGTAGTATAACTGGACTTTCGGGGGAGCAGTACTTC	CASSITGLSGEQYF	-	-	TRBV19	TRBJ2-7